This paragraph reports one TCR beta chain. What it binds is not known. The data derive from a study of T cells in Graves' hyperthyroidism and ophthalmopathy. Points from the study as a whole: Most thyroid clonotypes expanded above 0.001 were also detected in blood.

The CDR3 consists of 16 residues. V shed 6 bases and J shed 3 bases, with 17 bases lying between them. Exclusion followed for patients with uncontrolled infection, other autoimmune disease, pregnancy or lactation. The source material, RNA transcripts, was used to amplify TCR beta CDR3 regions. First-round RT-PCR targeting the TCR CDR3 was performed with the HTBI primer set. TCRdb fed the multiplex PCR reads into MiXCR, producing one record per CDR3 protein. The table lists approximately 430,000 distinct CDR3 sequences, 15% to 19% of them singletons. The sample taken for sequencing was blood. The TCR comes from a woman in her late teens or twenties with Graves' hyperthyroidism. The V and J genes are TRBV12-3 or TRBV12-4 and TRBJ2-2; maybe TRBD2 (6 bases). The CDR3 reads CASSHTGGVDTGELFF. In DNA, the CDR3 is TGTGCCAGCAGCCATACAGGCGGGGTGGACACCGGGGAGCTGTTTTTT.